The clone carrying this T cell receptor beta chain has just a few counts. PCR was performed a second time for about 7 to 11 cycles using a sample-barcoded 5' primer and a J-beta primer mix. TCRdb reprocessed the 5' RACE reads with MiXCR, giving one entry per CDR3 protein. The data contain roughly 680,000 distinct CDR3 sequences, approximately 50% of them singletons. The sample originates from a study of blood T cells in healthy people across ages. Specimen: blood. The origin of this receptor is a woman aged 55-69 years in good health.

In nucleotides, the CDR3 is TGTGCCAGCAGCCCTAGGGCTAGCGGGAGAGTTCGAGAGACCCAGTACTTC. Translated, it gives CASSPRASGRVRETQYF. This chain connects TRBV7-2 to TRBJ2-5, with 10 bases that match TRBD2. V dropped 5 bases and J dropped 4; count of bases not matched to a gene: 13. CDR3 length equals 17 residues. From germline, CDR1 is SGHTA and CDR2 FQGNSA.